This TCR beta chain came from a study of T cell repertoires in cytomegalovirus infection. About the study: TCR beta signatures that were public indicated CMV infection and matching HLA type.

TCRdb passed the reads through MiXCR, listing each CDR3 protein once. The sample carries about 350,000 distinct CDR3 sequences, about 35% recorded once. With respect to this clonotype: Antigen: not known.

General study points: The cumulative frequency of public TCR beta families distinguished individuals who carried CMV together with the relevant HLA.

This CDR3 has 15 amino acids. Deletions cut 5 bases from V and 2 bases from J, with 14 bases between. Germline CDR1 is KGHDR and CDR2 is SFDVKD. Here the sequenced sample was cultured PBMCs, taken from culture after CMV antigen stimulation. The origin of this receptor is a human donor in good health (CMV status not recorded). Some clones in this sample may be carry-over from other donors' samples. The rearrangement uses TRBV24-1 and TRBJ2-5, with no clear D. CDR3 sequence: CATSASDWAQETQYF. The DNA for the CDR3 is TGTGCCACCAGTGCTTCCGACTGGGCTCAAGAGACCCAGTACTTC.